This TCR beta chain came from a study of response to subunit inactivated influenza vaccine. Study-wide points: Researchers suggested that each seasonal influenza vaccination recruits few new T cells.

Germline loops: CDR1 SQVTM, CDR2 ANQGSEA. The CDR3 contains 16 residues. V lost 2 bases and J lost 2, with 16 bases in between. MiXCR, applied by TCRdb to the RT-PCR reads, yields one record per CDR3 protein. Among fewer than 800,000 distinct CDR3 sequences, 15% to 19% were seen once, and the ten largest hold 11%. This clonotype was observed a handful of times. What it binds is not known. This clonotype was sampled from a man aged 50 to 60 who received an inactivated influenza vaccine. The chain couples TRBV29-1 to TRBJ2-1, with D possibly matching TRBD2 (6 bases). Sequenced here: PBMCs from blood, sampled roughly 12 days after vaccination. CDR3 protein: CSVELGGQGTYNEQFF. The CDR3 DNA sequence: TGCAGCGTTGAATTGGGAGGCCAGGGTACCTACAATGAGCAGTTCTTC.